This TCR beta chain was found in a study of CD8 T cells in ankylosing spondylitis. Study conclusions and caveats: The authors found the disease-linked clones to be CD8+ and relatively rare in peripheral blood.

CDR1 LGHDT and CDR2 YNNKEL come from the germline V gene (reference sequence). CDR3 size: 15 residues. As the method for making TCR beta libraries, quantitative 5'-RACE with molecular barcodes was used. TCRdb reprocessed the 5' RACE reads with MiXCR, giving one entry per CDR3 protein. The table includes 350,000 to 450,000 distinct CDR3 sequences, roughly 20% detected once. A remark on this clonotype: Its target is unknown. The junction and the germline gene differ at one end; a read error may be behind it.

The receptor's source is a male donor with ankylosing spondylitis or in good health (not recorded which). The sample consisted of blood, either unsorted or a sorted T cell fraction (not recorded which). This chain links TRBV3-1 with TRBJ2-3; the match to TRBD2 covers 8 bases. DNA for the CDR3: TGTGCCTGCAGCCAACTGCGGGGGGCAGCAGATACGCAGTATTTT. Translating it yields CACSQLRGAADTQYF.